What follows describes a single T cell receptor (beta chain). This specimen comes from a study of blood T cells in healthy people across ages. Then a second PCR, running about 6 to 11 cycles, was carried out with a sample-barcoded 5' primer and a J-beta primer mix. TCRdb re-called the 5' RACE reads through MiXCR, storing one row per CDR3 protein. The sample has 600,000 or so distinct CDR3 sequences, around 31% seen once. Germline V gene data show CDR1 as SGHVS and CDR2 as FNYEAQ. The CDR3 contains 17 residues. Unmatched junction bases numbered 11, after V lost 4 bases and J lost 8 bases. Each individual donor underwent a draw of 8.5 to 10 milliliters of peripheral blood. Isolation of PBMCs gave at least 7 million cells per sample.

The sequence came from a woman older than 75 in good health. Sequenced input: blood. This sequence joins TRBV7-6 and TRBJ2-1; 13 bases map to TRBD2. The CDR3 region has the DNA TGTGCCAGCAGCTCCGGACTAGCGGGAGACTATGACGATGAGCAGTTCTTC. Protein product: CASSSGLAGDYDDEQFF. The full variable domain, in which reference TRBV7-6 and TRBJ2-1 provide the parts outside the CDR3, is GAGVSQSPRYKVTKRGQDVALRCDPISGHVSLYWYRQALGQGPEFLTYFNYEAQQDKSGLPNDRFSAERPEGSISTLTIQRTEQRDSAMYRCASSSGLAGDYDDEQFFGPGTRLTVL.